The 18 T cell receptor beta chains below all came from one sample that was sequenced in a study of cytomegalovirus exposure and HLA in healthy donors. The table came from immunoSEQ multiplex PCR; TCRdb's copy has only in-frame clones and leaves some out. The sample carries 50,000 to 70,000 clones, 95% recorded once. Specimen: PBMCs. The origin of the receptors is a woman under 30 in good health and CMV-seropositive.

The chain is built from TRBV19 and TRBJ1-1; 7 nucleotides match TRBD1. Germline CDR1 LNHDA, CDR2 SQIVND (reference sequence). The length of the CDR3 is 15 residues. Losses at the gene ends were 5 bases for V and 0 bases for J; bases not matched to a gene: 6. The CDR3 DNA reads as TGTGCCAGTAGTGGAGAGGGACAGCTGAACACTGAAGCTTTCTTT. This gives the protein CASSGEGQLNTEAFF.

The chain carries TRBV7-2 and TRBJ1-1, with D uncertain. The CDR3 consists of 14 residues. Trimming removed 1 base from V and 5 bases from J, with 11 bases in between. Germline loops: CDR1 SGHTA, CDR2 FQGNSA. The CDR3 DNA sequence: TGTGCCAGCAGCTTAGTAGCGAGCGTTACTGAAGCTTTCTTT. It yields the protein CASSLVASVTEAFF.

The V and J genes are TRBV15 and TRBJ1-1; D not resolved. V lost 2 bases and J lost 4, with 8 bases in between. This CDR3 is 13 amino acids long. Germline lookup yields CDR1 LNHNV and CDR2 YYDKDF (reference sequence). The DNA for the CDR3 is TGTGCCACCAGCAGACAAGGCGGCACTGAAGCTTTCTTT. This gives the protein CATSRQGGTEAFF.

The V call is TRBV5-4, the J call TRBJ2-2; D remains ambiguous. This CDR3 has 13 amino acids. Looked up from germline, CDR1 is SGHNT and CDR2 is YYREEE (reference sequence). V dropped 10 bases and J dropped 7 bases, with 17 bases sitting between them. This CDR3 is CAYRLVSGGELFF. The CDR3 coding sequence is TGTGCCTACCGTCTGGTGTCAGGCGGGGAGCTGTTTTTT.

This clone appeared once. The chain couples TRBV9 to TRBJ2-3; TRBD2 agrees at 16 bases. Germline CDR1 SGDLS, CDR2 YYNGEE. J was trimmed by 5 bases and V by 4 bases; bases with no gene match: 10. The CDR3 contains 18 residues. The CDR3 DNA sequence: TGTGCCAGCAGCTTCTCGGGACTAGCGGGAGGGCTCGGAGATACGCAGTATTTT. Translating gives CASSFSGLAGGLGDTQYF.

The V gene is TRBV5-4, the J gene TRBJ2-3; weak D call: TRBD1 (6 bases). The germline gives CDR1 SGHNT, CDR2 YYREEE (reference sequence). V was pared by 4 bases and J by 2 bases, with 8 bases between. The CDR3 is 13 amino acids. The CDR3 is CASSRTDTDTQYF. The CDR3 nucleotides are TGTGCCAGCAGCCGGACAGACACAGATACGCAGTATTTT.

The rearrangement links TRBV21-1 to TRBJ1-5. TRBV21-1 is designated a pseudogene. The CDR3 spans 15 residues. The CDR3 protein is CASSNRATFNQPQHF. The CDR3 DNA reads TGTGCCAGCAGCAACCGAGCCACCTTTAATCAGCCCCAGCATTTT.

This chain links TRBV10-3 with TRBJ2-5; 11 bases line up with TRBD2. In germline, CDR1 is ENHRY, CDR2 SYGVKD. The CDR3 covers 13 residues. V was clipped by 10 bases and J by 3 bases; unmatched bases: 4. The CDR3 protein is CATQTSGKETQYF. CDR3 nucleotides: TGTGCCACTCAGACTAGCGGGAAAGAGACCCAGTACTTC.

The genes are TRBV9 and TRBJ1-6; a possible D gene is TRBD1 (5 bases). V was pared by 1 base and J by 11 bases, with 13 bases between. Per the germline V gene, CDR1 is SGDLS and CDR2 is YYNGEE. CDR3 length equals 14 residues. This CDR3 reads CASSVSSSGAPLHF. The CDR3 region has the DNA TGTGCCAGCAGCGTATCGAGCTCGGGGGCACCCCTCCACTTT.

The chain couples TRBV5-1 to TRBJ2-1; TRBD2 is a possible D gene (5 bases). This CDR3 is built from 13 residues. V was shortened by 4 bases and J by 6 bases, with 11 bases between the two germline ends. Germline V gene sequence: CDR1 SGHRS, CDR2 YFSETQ. The CDR3 DNA is TGCGCCAGCAGCCCCGACGGGGTCAATGAGCAGTTCTTC. Encoded protein: CASSPDGVNEQFF.

This clone was recorded once. J is TRBJ1-3 and V is TRBV4-3; D is uncertain. The CDR3 spans 16 residues. V was clipped by 2 bases and J by 0 bases, with 11 bases between them. Germline loops: CDR1 LGHNA, CDR2 YSLEER. For the CDR3, the DNA is TGCGCCAGCAGCCAAACCCACACGTTCTCTGGAAACACCATATATTTT. Protein sequence: CASSQTHTFSGNTIYF.

This chain joins TRBV5-1 and TRBJ2-5, with 12 bases matching TRBD2. CDR1 and CDR2 from the germline V gene are SGHRS and YFSETQ. This CDR3 is 22 amino acids long. Trimming took 0 bases from V and 5 from J; bases not matched to a gene: 23. The chain's CDR3 is CASSLETAALRLAGVGLETQYF. The CDR3, as DNA: TGCGCCAGCAGCTTGGAGACGGCAGCTCTTAGACTAGCGGGAGTTGGATTGGAGACCCAGTACTTC.

The rearrangement links TRBV29-1 to TRBJ1-1; unclear D gene. The CDR3 runs 13 residues. Between the trimmed V and J ends, which lost 0 bases and 7 bases, there was a span of 12 bases. Germline V gene data show CDR1 as SQVTM and CDR2 as ANQGSEA. Here the CDR3 DNA reads TGCAGCGTTGAAGAGGTGGTGGGCAGTGAAGCTTTCTTT. It encodes CSVEEVVGSEAFF.

The gene calls are TRBV28 and TRBJ1-4; TRBD1 aligns across 9 bases. Germline V lookup: CDR1 MDHEN, CDR2 SYDVKM. CDR3 length equals 16 residues. V was clipped by 0 bases and J by 5 bases; unmatched bases: 4. The CDR3 loop is CASSLWPTGGNEKLFF. CDR3 in DNA: TGTGCCAGCAGTTTATGGCCGACAGGGGGAAATGAAAAACTGTTTTTT.

The CDR3 nucleotides are TGTGCCAGCAGCTCAAAGGGAGCACCTGGTCTCCGGGATACGCAGTATTTT. Translation gives CASSSKGAPGLRDTQYF. The V and J genes are TRBV7-3 and TRBJ2-3; TRBD2 is a possible D gene (5 bases). Germline loops: CDR1 SGHTA, CDR2 FQGTGA. V dropped 4 bases and J dropped 6 bases, with 23 bases sitting between them. The CDR3 consists of 17 residues.

This chain joins TRBV9 and TRBJ2-1, with D perhaps matching TRBD1 (6 bases). Trimming removed 4 bases at V and 8 bases at J, with 13 bases between. The CDR3 is made up of 13 amino acids. In germline, CDR1 is SGDLS, CDR2 YYNGEE. The CDR3 nucleotides read TGTGCCAGCAGCCCAGACAGGTTTGATGAGCAGTTCTTC. Translated, it gives CASSPDRFDEQFF.

This chain uses TRBV4-1 with TRBJ1-2, with D perhaps TRBD1 (5 bases). Germline V CDR1 and CDR2: MGHRA, YSYEKL. The V end lost 0 bases, the J end lost 4 bases, and 9 bases lay between the germline ends. The CDR3 is made up of 14 amino acids. The CDR3 sequence: CASSQDVTGYGYTF. Written as DNA, the CDR3 is TGCGCCAGCAGCCAAGATGTAACAGGCTATGGCTACACCTTC.

The CDR3 loop reads CASSPPGLAQFF. CDR3 nucleotides: TGTGCCAGCAGCCCCCCGGGACTTGCTCAGTTCTTC. The chain is built from TRBV7-2 and TRBJ2-1, with TRBD2 as a possible D gene (6 bases). V dropped 5 bases and J dropped 13 bases, with 15 bases sitting between them. CDR1 is SGHTA, CDR2 FQGNSA, per germline. There are 12 residues in the CDR3.